What follows is one T cell receptor (beta chain) and its context. Its antigen is still unknown. This sample stems from a study of PD-1 blockade in classical Hodgkin lymphoma. General observations from the study: Healthy donors reportedly exceeded newly diagnosed patients in baseline TCR diversity.

The time point denotes: newly diagnosed, previously untreated cHL patient sample. PBMCs, once thawed, yielded CD8+ T cells isolated by magnetic negative selection. Germline CDR1 and CDR2: SGDLS and YYNGEE. The CDR3 has 16 residues. Between the trimmed V and J ends, which lost 0 bases and 4 bases, there was a span of 13 bases. The repertoire was sequenced with immunoSEQ multiplex PCR; TCRdb's copy has only in-frame clones and lacks some. Here the sample spans over 4,000 clones, approximately 92% being singletons. The receptor comes from a human donor with classical Hodgkin lymphoma. Sequenced sample: CD8+ T cells from blood. This rearrangement joins TRBV9 to TRBJ2-2; D might be TRBD2 (7 bases). This CDR3 reads CASSVGGGGVTGELFF. CDR3 DNA sequence: TGTGCCAGCAGCGTAGGAGGAGGGGGGGTCACCGGGGAGCTGTTTTTT.